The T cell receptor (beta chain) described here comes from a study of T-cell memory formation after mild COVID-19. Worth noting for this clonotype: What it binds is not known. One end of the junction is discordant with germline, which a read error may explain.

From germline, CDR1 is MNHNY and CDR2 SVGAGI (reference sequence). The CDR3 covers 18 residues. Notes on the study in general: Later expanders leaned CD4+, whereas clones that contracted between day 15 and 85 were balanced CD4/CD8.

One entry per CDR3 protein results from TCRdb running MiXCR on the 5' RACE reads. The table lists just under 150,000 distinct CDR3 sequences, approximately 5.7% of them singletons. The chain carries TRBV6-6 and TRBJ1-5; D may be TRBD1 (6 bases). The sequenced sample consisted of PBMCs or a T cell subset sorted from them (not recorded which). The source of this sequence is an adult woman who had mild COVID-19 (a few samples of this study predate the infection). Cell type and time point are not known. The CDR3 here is CASSYGSTGATLNQPQNF. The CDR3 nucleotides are TGTGCCAGCAGTTACGGGTCTACGGGGGCCACCCTCAATCAGCCCCAGAATTTT.